This entry concerns a single T cell receptor beta chain. Trimming shortened V by 0 bases and J by 6 bases, and 10 bases separated the two germline ends. Germline CDR1 reads SGDLS; CDR2 reads YYNGEE. The CDR3 is made up of 14 amino acids. The data were produced by immunoSEQ multiplex PCR, yet TCRdb's version contains in-frame clones alone and is incomplete. Among about 64,000 clones listed, around 84% were seen once. This entry comes from a study of OX40 agonist ivuxolimab in advanced cancers. Study-level information: Administration of intravenous ivuxolimab to patients occurred every 2 weeks at 0.01 to 10 mg/kg.

Baseline was the first blood sampling point, followed by cycle 4 day 1 and cycle 7 day 1. Specimen: CD4+ or CD8+ T cells sorted from blood, collected in a trial of the OX40 agonist ivuxolimab. The chain combines TRBV9 with TRBJ2-1; a possible D gene is TRBD2 (5 bases). The TCR comes from an adult with an advanced solid tumor such as melanoma, head and neck, liver or kidney cancer. Here the CDR3 DNA reads TGTGCCAGCAGCGTAGGGCTAGCTAGCAATGAGCAGTTCTTC. This translates into CASSVGLASNEQFF.